The clone carrying this T cell receptor (beta chain) was counted between two and nine times. This sample was taken from a study of control samples from healthy donors and cancer patients. Using immunoSEQ multiplex PCR, the repertoire was profiled, and TCRdb retains in-frame clones only, with some absent. The sample yields approximately 100,000 clones, roughly 82% seen once. CDR1 is MNHNS, CDR2 SASEGT, per germline. The CDR3 extends over 16 amino acids. The ends were cut back, 2 bases at V and 0 bases at J, with 11 bases in the middle. The V gene is TRBV6-1, the J gene TRBJ1-3; D is uncertain. The TCR was taken from a man aged 55 to 70 in good health. Source material: blood. The CDR3 reads CASSEYGSFSGNTIYF. The CDR3 DNA reads TGTGCCAGCAGTGAATATGGCAGTTTCTCTGGAAACACCATATATTTT.